The source of this T cell receptor beta chain is a study of blood T cells in healthy people across ages. This clonotype has just a few counts. The use of a sample-barcoded 5' primer and a J-beta primer mix characterized a second PCR of about 6 to 12 cycles. Using its own MiXCR run on the 5' RACE reads, TCRdb lists one record per CDR3 protein. The sample has 1.5 million to 2 million distinct CDR3 sequences; 34% are singletons. This CDR3 spans 15 amino acids. V lost 5 bases to trimming and J lost 6 bases; unmatched junction nucleotides: 12. CDR1 and CDR2 from the germline V gene are SGHVS and FNYEAQ. Sequenced input: blood. The sequence was collected from a woman under 40 in good health. This chain uses TRBV7-6 with TRBJ1-1, with TRBD1 matching 7 bases. The CDR3 here is CASSQRGGGSPEAFF. DNA of the CDR3: TGTGCCAGCAGCCAGCGGGGAGGGGGCTCCCCTGAAGCTTTCTTT. Using reference TRBV7-6 and TRBJ1-1 for the parts outside the CDR3, the full variable domain is GAGVSQSPRYKVTKRGQDVALRCDPISGHVSLYWYRQALGQGPEFLTYFNYEAQQDKSGLPNDRFSAERPEGSISTLTIQRTEQRDSAMYRCASSQRGGGSPEAFFGQGTRLTVV.